These 3 T cell receptor beta chains originate from one sample sequenced in a study of OX40 agonist ivuxolimab in advanced cancers. Assay used: immunoSEQ multiplex PCR; TCRdb lists only in-frame clones, some missing. The table has 80,000 to 100,000 clones, around nine tenths seen once. This specimen consisted of CD4+ or CD8+ T cells sorted from blood, obtained in a trial of the OX40 agonist ivuxolimab. Every receptor here comes from an adult with an advanced solid tumor such as melanoma, head and neck, liver or kidney cancer.

The chain employs TRBV4-2 and TRBJ2-5; weak D call: TRBD1 (5 bases). Germline V gene data show CDR1 as LGHNA and CDR2 as YNFKEQ. The CDR3 covers 13 residues. Between the trimmed V and J ends, which lost 4 bases and 2 bases, there was a span of 8 bases. CDR3 DNA: TGTGCCAGCAGCCTGGGGCAGCAAGAGACCCAGTACTTC. Translated: CASSLGQQETQYF.

The CDR3 DNA reads TGTGCCAGCAGTAACTTTGGGGGCTATGGCTACACCTTC. The encoded protein is CASSNFGGYGYTF. The chain links TRBV6-1 to TRBJ1-2; D may be TRBD1 (5 bases). Germline CDR1 MNHNS, CDR2 SASEGT. The CDR3 is 13 amino acids. V was clipped by 5 bases and J by 4 bases, with 11 bases between them.

This chain links TRBV28 with TRBJ2-5, with TRBD1 matching over 8 bases. Germline V gene data show CDR1 as MDHEN and CDR2 as SYDVKM. The CDR3 runs 15 residues. With 5 bases clipped from V and 0 bases from J, the junction kept 5 bases outside the gene matches. CDR3 sequence: CASSTRQGNQETQYF. DNA for the CDR3: TGTGCCAGCAGTACCCGACAGGGGAACCAAGAGACCCAGTACTTC.